This record concerns one T cell receptor (beta chain) sequence. Clones were sequenced by immunoSEQ multiplex PCR, and TCRdb holds only the in-frame ones, with some missing. The sample contains tens of thousands of clones, 85% to 95% of which appear only once. The data originate from a study of technical replicates of blood from a few donors. CDR3 length: 18 amino acids. Germline V gives CDR1 GTSNPN, CDR2 SVGIG (reference sequence). J was trimmed by 2 bases and V by 1 base; bases with no gene match: 16. This TCR came from a human donor in good health. This sequence joins TRBV30 and TRBJ1-1, with TRBD1 identical over 7 bases. Sequencing input: T cells isolated from PBMCs. The CDR3 nucleotides are TGTGCCTGGAGTGGCCTCTTACAGGGGCCCATGGGAAACACTGAAGCTTTCTTT. It specifies CAWSGLLQGPMGNTEAFF.